The 25 T cell receptor beta chains presented below share a single source sample, sequenced in a study of blood T cell repertoires in COVID-19. Data came from immunoSEQ multiplex PCR; TCRdb stores just in-frame clones and leaves some out. The sample lists about 410,000 clones, approximately 91% seen once, with roughly 1.6% in the top ten. The sample comprised peripheral blood. The receptors come from a middle-aged woman with COVID-19, enrolled during active disease.

The chain joins TRBV3-1 (or the pseudogene TRBV3-2) to TRBJ2-3; D remains ambiguous. Trimming stripped 5 bases from V and 2 bases from J, with 20 bases between. The CDR3 covers 17 residues. Germline V lookup: CDR1 LGHDT, CDR2 YNNKEL (reference sequence). The CDR3 here is CASSSLGISKPTDTQYF. In DNA, the CDR3 is TGTGCCAGCAGCTCACTGGGCATATCGAAGCCCACAGATACGCAGTATTTT.

The chain employs TRBV9 and TRBJ2-7; 8 bases map to TRBD2. This CDR3 has 16 residues. Germline trimming cut 0 bases from V and 0 bases from J; bases unmatched to any gene: 5. Germline V gene sequence: CDR1 SGDLS, CDR2 YYNGEE. The CDR3, as DNA: TGTGCCAGCAGCGTAGGAAGCGGGGGCTCCTCCTACGAGCAGTACTTC. Translation gives CASSVGSGGSSYEQYF.

The V gene is TRBV7-2, the J gene TRBJ1-2; possibly TRBD1 for D (6 bases). Germline loops: CDR1 SGHTA, CDR2 FQGNSA. The CDR3 consists of 13 residues. The V gene lost 6 bases and the J gene lost 3 bases, with 11 bases spanning the gap. The CDR3 reads CASSFKGDYGYTF. The CDR3 nucleotides are TGTGCCAGCAGTTTCAAGGGGGACTATGGCTACACCTTC.

The V call is TRBV29-1, the J call TRBJ2-7; 7 bases line up with TRBD1. Germline assignment: CDR1 SQVTM and CDR2 ANQGSEA. Unmatched junction bases numbered 12, after V lost 4 bases and J lost 3 bases. The CDR3 runs to 15 residues. CDR3 in amino acids: CSVVTGRRGVYEQYF. The CDR3 DNA reads as TGCAGCGTTGTGACAGGGAGAAGGGGTGTCTACGAGCAGTACTTC.

This chain connects TRBV7-2 to TRBJ1-5, with 7 bases fitting TRBD1. J lost 0 bases, V lost 5 bases, and 10 bases had no gene match. The CDR3 sequence is 17 residues long. The germline gives CDR1 SGHTA, CDR2 FQGNSA. CDR3 DNA: TGTGCCAGCAGCCCAGAGACAGGGAGTTTTAGCAATCAGCCCCAGCATTTT. Translated, it gives CASSPETGSFSNQPQHF.

The count of this clone is one. The rearrangement uses TRBV20-1 and TRBJ2-7, with D maybe TRBD2 (6 bases). Trimming left V 3 bases short and J 8 bases short, with 17 bases between. CDR1 and CDR2 (germline): DFQATT, SNEGSKA (reference sequence). The CDR3 covers 13 residues. The CDR3 reads CSASMEGDGKQYF. CDR3 sequence (DNA): TGCAGTGCTAGTATGGAGGGCGATGGCAAGCAGTACTTC.

With regard to this clone: One end of the junction fails to match germline, which may point to a read error. The chain links TRBV9 to TRBJ1-3; D possibly corresponds to TRBD1 (5 bases). The germline CDR1 and CDR2 sequences are SGDLS and YYNGEE. This CDR3 is 15 amino acids long. Here the CDR3 reads CASSVGQTAGNTIYF. The CDR3 DNA follows: TGTGCCAGCAGCGTAGGACAGACCGCTGGCAACACCATATATTTT.

This chain links TRBV18 with TRBJ1-1; unclear D gene. The CDR3 loop spans 15 amino acids. Between the trimmed V and J ends, which lost 4 bases and 1 base, there was a span of 13 bases. Germline V gene data show CDR1 as KGHSH and CDR2 as LQKENI. The CDR3 coding sequence is TGTGCCAGCTCACAGTCGCAGTCGGGGAACACTGAAGCTTTCTTT. Protein: CASSQSQSGNTEAFF.

V gene TRBV11-3 combines with J gene TRBJ2-1; D perhaps matches TRBD1 (5 bases). The germline CDR1 and CDR2 sequences are SGHNT and YENEEA. Trimming took 3 bases from V and 8 from J, leaving 20 bases between them. The CDR3 has 16 residues. The CDR3 is CASSLGPTRNGYEQFF. The CDR3, as DNA: TGTGCCAGCAGCTTGGGGCCTACACGCAATGGCTATGAGCAGTTCTTC.

The rearrangement uses TRBV7-6 and TRBJ2-1, with D hard to call. V was shortened by 1 base and J by 0 bases, with 22 bases between the two germline ends. From germline, CDR1 is SGHVS and CDR2 FNYEAQ. The CDR3 runs 20 residues. CDR3 amino acids: CASSLEVTGLPALSYNEQFF. The CDR3 nucleotides read TGTGCCAGCAGCTTAGAAGTTACGGGTCTACCAGCCCTCTCCTACAATGAGCAGTTCTTC.

The CDR3 reads CASSLTGDPYEQYF. CDR3 nucleotide sequence: TGTGCCAGCAGCTTGACGGGGGATCCCTACGAGCAGTACTTC. The genes are TRBV5-4 and TRBJ2-7, with D possibly TRBD2 on 6 matching bases. The CDR3 consists of 14 residues. Germline CDR1 SGHNT, CDR2 YYREEE (reference sequence). V was trimmed by 1 base and J by 2 bases, leaving 10 bases between them.

The chain has TRBV5-1 and TRBJ1-4; 9 bases line up with TRBD1. Looked up from germline, CDR1 is SGHRS and CDR2 is YFSETQ. The CDR3 length is 15 residues. V dropped 4 bases and J dropped 4; count of bases not matched to a gene: 5. This chain's CDR3 is CASSKDRGNNEKLFF. CDR3 DNA sequence: TGCGCCAGCAGCAAGGACAGGGGCAATAATGAAAAACTGTTTTTT.

The J gene is TRBJ1-5, the V gene TRBV19, with 8 bases matching TRBD1. Per the germline V gene, CDR1 is LNHDA and CDR2 is SQIVND (reference sequence). CDR3 length equals 16 residues. With V trimmed by 6 bases and J by 9 bases, 16 bases remained unmatched. CDR3 DNA: TGTGCCAGTAGAGCGGACAGGGCGGCCGTGAGATGGCCCCAGCATTTT. Amino acids: CASRADRAAVRWPQHF. The variable domain in full, with the rest retrieved from reference TRBV19 and TRBJ1-5, is DGGITQSPKYLFRKEGQNVTLSCEQNLNHDAMYWYRQDPGQGLRLIYYSQIVNDFQKGDIAEGYSVSREKKESFPLTVTSAQKNPTAFYLCASRADRAAVRWPQHFGDGTRLSIL.

V is TRBV11-2 and J is TRBJ2-5; D is ambiguous. Trimming removed 1 base at V and 5 bases at J, with 11 bases between. CDR3 length equals 14 residues. The germline CDR1 and CDR2 sequences are SGHAT and FQNNGV. Here the CDR3 DNA reads TGTGCCAGCAGCTTAGGTGTACTGAGGGAGACCCAGTACTTC. This encodes CASSLGVLRETQYF.

The chain couples TRBV15 to TRBJ1-2, with TRBD1 as a possible D gene (5 bases). The germline V and J ends were trimmed by 3 bases and 7 bases, with 18 bases remaining between them. CDR1 and CDR2 from the germline V gene are LNHNV and YYDKDF (reference sequence). This CDR3 contains 15 residues. CDR3 sequence: CATSSKIGGVSGYTF. In DNA form, the CDR3 reads TGTGCCACCAGCAGTAAAATCGGGGGAGTCTCTGGCTACACCTTC.

CDR3 amino acids: CASSRSPGLRELFF. CDR3 in DNA: TGTGCCAGCAGCCGCTCCCCAGGTTTGAGGGAGCTGTTTTTT. V and J are TRBV28 and TRBJ2-2; D is uncertain. The CDR3 has 14 amino acids. CDR1 and CDR2 from the germline V gene are MDHEN and SYDVKM. Trimming cost V 6 bases and J 9 bases, with 17 bases left between them.

J is TRBJ1-1 and V is TRBV4-3; TRBD1 matches 8 bases. The junction had 6 bases not matched to a gene; V was cut back by 1 base and J by 8 bases. Per germline, CDR1 LGHNA and CDR2 YSLEER. The CDR3 contains 14 residues. As DNA, the CDR3 is TGCGCCAGCAGCCAAGCAGGGGGCAAGGTAGAAGCTTTCTTT. Amino acids: CASSQAGGKVEAFF.

The chain carries TRBV19 and TRBJ1-6; 8 bases agree with TRBD1. CDR1 is LNHDA, CDR2 SQIVND, per germline (reference sequence). V shed 5 bases, J shed 8 bases, and the junction held 5 bases outside the gene matches. The CDR3 loop spans 14 amino acids. The chain's CDR3 is CASSGTTGDSPLHF. The CDR3 nucleotides are TGTGCCAGTAGTGGGACGACAGGGGATTCACCCCTCCACTTT.

The rearrangement links TRBV15 to TRBJ1-2; D call uncertain. V was cut by 1 base and J by 0 bases, with 9 bases left in between. CDR1 is LNHNV and CDR2 is YYDKDF in the germline V gene (reference sequence). The length of the CDR3 is 15 residues. CDR3 nucleotide sequence: TGTGCCACCAGCAGAGGCCGGGGAGCTAACTATGGCTACACCTTC. This codes for CATSRGRGANYGYTF.

The chain has TRBV7-6 and TRBJ2-3, with D unresolved. V dropped 3 bases and J dropped 6 bases, with 10 bases sitting between them. Germline V gives CDR1 SGHVS, CDR2 FNYEAQ. The CDR3 runs to 13 residues. CDR3 residues: CASSFSGWDTQYF. The CDR3 DNA follows: TGTGCCAGCAGCTTCTCAGGTTGGGATACGCAGTATTTT.

This clone has only one observation. This chain uses TRBV28 with TRBJ1-2; 8 bases are a match to TRBD1. The CDR3 loop spans 14 amino acids. Unmatched junction bases numbered 3, after V lost 3 bases and J lost 3 bases. Germline V gives CDR1 MDHEN, CDR2 SYDVKM. The CDR3 sequence: CASSFPDRDYGYTF. CDR3 sequence (DNA): TGTGCCAGCAGTTTCCCGGACAGGGACTATGGCTACACCTTC.

V gene TRBV24-1 combines with J gene TRBJ2-3, with TRBD1 matching 8 bases. CDR3 size: 16 residues. J gave up 5 bases and V 3 bases, and 9 bases lay outside the gene matches. Germline V gene sequence: CDR1 KGHDR, CDR2 SFDVKD. The CDR3 region has the DNA TGTGCCACCAGTGATGCCGGCAGGGGGCAGATAGATACGCAGTATTTT. Translation gives CATSDAGRGQIDTQYF.

The CDR3: CASSYIPKGPYNQPQHF. CDR3 coding DNA: TGTGCCAGCAGCTACATCCCCAAGGGGCCCTACAATCAGCCCCAGCATTTT. The chain carries TRBV7-8 and TRBJ1-5; possibly TRBD1 for D (5 bases). Germline CDR1 reads SGHVS; CDR2 reads FQNEAQ. Trimming took off 4 bases at V and 3 bases at J, with 19 bases between the two ends. The CDR3 runs to 17 residues.

This clone has just a few counts. This chain links TRBV4-1 with TRBJ2-7; no clear D gene. With 6 bases removed from V and 5 bases from J, the gap between germline ends came to 8 bases. Germline-derived CDR1 and CDR2 are MGHRA and YSYEKL. The CDR3 is made up of 11 amino acids. This chain's CDR3 is CASSNFDEQYF. CDR3 bases: TGCGCCAGCAGTAACTTCGACGAGCAGTACTTC.

CDR3 bases: TGCAGTGCTAGTGACAGGGACAGGGAAAAACTGTTTTTT. Translated, it gives CSASDRDREKLFF. This chain joins TRBV20-1 and TRBJ1-4; 8 bases are shared with TRBD1. The CDR3 sequence is 13 residues long. J was trimmed by 8 bases and V by 3 bases; bases with no gene match: 5. Germline CDR1 DFQATT, CDR2 SNEGSKA (reference sequence).